The clone carrying this TCR beta chain was found many times. The sample belongs to a study of regulatory T cells in long-lasting Graves disease. CDR3-region Arm-PCR and iRepertoire HTBI primers produced the TCR beta libraries. Using its own MiXCR run on the multiplex PCR reads, TCRdb lists one record per CDR3 protein. This sample has 300,000 to 400,000 distinct CDR3 sequences; roughly a sixth occur once, and the top ten carry 22%. The CDR3 contains 15 residues. J lost 4 bases, V lost 3 bases, and 7 bases had no gene match. CDR1 and CDR2 (germline): SGHTA, FQGTGA. Time point denoted: newly diagnosed GD, antithyroid drugs for less than 3 months. RNA from PBMCs was the source of the TCR library. Staff drew nine milliliters of peripheral blood into EDTA tubes.

This sequence was found in a female donor with Graves disease. The chain is built from TRBV7-3 and TRBJ2-3; 7 positions agree with TRBD1. The input for sequencing was peripheral blood mononuclear cells (PBMCs), taken at new diagnosis, from a patient treated with antithyroid drugs. The CDR3 region has the DNA TGTGCCAGCAGCTTCCAGGGACAGCGCTCAGATACGCAGTATTTT. Translated: CASSFQGQRSDTQYF.